This entry features one T cell receptor (beta chain) sequence. Per germline, CDR1 SGHRS and CDR2 YFSETQ. This CDR3 has 15 residues. Trimming took 3 bases from V and 7 from J; bases not matched to a gene: 11. This specimen belongs to a study of T cell changes during pregnancy in multiple sclerosis. Sequencing was performed with immunoSEQ multiplex PCR; in TCRdb, only in-frame clones are kept and a portion is missing. This table holds about 97,000 clones, approximately 90% found once. This receptor was identified in a female donor in good health, enrolled as a control in a pregnancy study. The sequencing here drew on peripheral blood, taken in the second trimester of pregnancy. V is TRBV5-1 and J is TRBJ1-2; 8 bases line up with TRBD1. The CDR3 DNA reads as TGCGCCAGCAGCTCCCTAGGGACAGGTTCCTTTGGCTACACCTTC. The encoded protein is CASSSLGTGSFGYTF.